These 5 T cell receptor beta chains share one sample of origin, sequenced in a study of blood T cell repertoires in COVID-19. Here immunoSEQ multiplex PCR was the method, and the copy in TCRdb shows in-frame clones only, minus some. Altogether more than 85,000 clones are present, 85% to 90% being singletons, with the ten largest covering 4% to 5%. Specimen: peripheral blood. All receptors come from a human donor with COVID-19, enrolled during active disease. The donor label of this sample is uncertain.

The rearrangement joins TRBV2 to TRBJ2-1; a possible D gene is TRBD2 (5 bases). V was clipped by 3 bases and J by 8 bases, with 20 bases between them. From germline, CDR1 is SNHLY and CDR2 FYNNEI. The CDR3 extends over 16 amino acids. The CDR3 DNA reads as TGTGCCAGCAGTGATATTGTCGGGGTTCGAAAGGATGAGCAGTTCTTC. This sequence encodes CASSDIVGVRKDEQFF.

CDR3 nucleotides: TGTGCCAGCAGCTTAGTACAAAGCACAGATACGCAGTATTTT. As protein: CASSLVQSTDTQYF. The chain uses TRBV7-3 and TRBJ2-3; the D is unclear. Deletions cut 2 bases from V and 0 bases from J, with 6 bases between. This CDR3 is built from 14 residues. In germline, CDR1 is SGHTA, CDR2 FQGTGA.

This sequence joins TRBV6-1 and TRBJ1-5; D unresolved. Germline loops: CDR1 MNHNS, CDR2 SASEGT. There are 15 residues in the CDR3. Trimming took 2 bases from V and 2 from J, leaving 10 bases between them. CDR3 nucleotide sequence: TGTGCCAGCAGTGAATGGCCCGTCGGCAATCAGCCCCAGCATTTT. Amino acid sequence: CASSEWPVGNQPQHF.

This chain uses TRBV4-2 with TRBJ2-3; 15 bases agree with TRBD2. The CDR3 has 20 amino acids. In germline, CDR1 is LGHNA, CDR2 YNFKEQ. V trimming: 0 bases; J trimming: 6 bases; junction bases outside the gene matches: 13. In DNA, the CDR3 is TGTGCCAGCAGCCAAGAAAAAACGGCAGGACTAGCGGGGGGGCATGATACGCAGTATTTT. It specifies CASSQEKTAGLAGGHDTQYF.

The J gene is TRBJ2-5, the V gene TRBV5-1; maybe TRBD1 (7 bases). This CDR3 has 16 residues. Germline loops: CDR1 SGHRS, CDR2 YFSETQ. V gave up 4 bases and J gave up 5 bases, with 21 bases separating them. CDR3: CASSLLPTRGGETQYF. DNA for the CDR3: TGCGCCAGCAGCCTACTACCGACTAGAGGGGGCGAGACCCAGTACTTC.